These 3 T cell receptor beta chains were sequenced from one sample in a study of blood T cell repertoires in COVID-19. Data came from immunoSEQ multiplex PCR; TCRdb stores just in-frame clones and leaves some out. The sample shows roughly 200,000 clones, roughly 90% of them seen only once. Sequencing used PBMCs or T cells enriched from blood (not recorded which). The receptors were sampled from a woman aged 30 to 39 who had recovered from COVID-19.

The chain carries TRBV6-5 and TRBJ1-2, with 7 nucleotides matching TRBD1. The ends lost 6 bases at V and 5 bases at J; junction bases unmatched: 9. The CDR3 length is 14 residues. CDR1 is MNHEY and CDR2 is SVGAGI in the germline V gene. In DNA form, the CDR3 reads TGTGCCAGCAGCAGAGAGGGGGCTAGTTATGGCTACACCTTC. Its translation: CASSREGASYGYTF.

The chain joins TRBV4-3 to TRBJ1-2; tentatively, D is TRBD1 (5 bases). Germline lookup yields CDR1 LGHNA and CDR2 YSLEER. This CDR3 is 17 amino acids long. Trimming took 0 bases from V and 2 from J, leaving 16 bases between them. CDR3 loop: CASSQDRRQGLNYGYTF. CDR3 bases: TGCGCCAGCAGCCAAGATCGTCGCCAGGGCCTGAACTATGGCTACACCTTC.

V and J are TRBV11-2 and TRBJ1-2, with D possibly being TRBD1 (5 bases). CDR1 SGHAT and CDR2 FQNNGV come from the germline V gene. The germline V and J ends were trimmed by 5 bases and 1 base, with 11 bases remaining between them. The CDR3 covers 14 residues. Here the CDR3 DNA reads TGTGCCAGCAGCCGACAACAGGTTAACTATGGCTACACCTTC. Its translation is CASSRQQVNYGYTF.